The 4 T cell receptor beta chains below were found in one sample sequenced in a study of regulatory T cells in long-lasting Graves disease. Relying on iRepertoire HTBI primers and Arm-PCR of CDR3 regions, the team built TCR beta libraries. TCRdb redid the calling of the multiplex PCR reads with MiXCR, one entry per CDR3 protein. The profile covers some 460,000 distinct CDR3 sequences, with under 20% appearing a single time and more than 9% taken by the ten largest. The time point is: newly diagnosed GD, antithyroid drugs for less than 3 months. Following extraction of RNA from PBMCs, that RNA was used to make the TCR library. This same sample was also taken into another study, of T cells in Graves' hyperthyroidism and ophthalmopathy.

Sequencing was performed on peripheral blood mononuclear cells (PBMCs), taken at new diagnosis, from a patient treated with antithyroid drugs. The source is a middle-aged man with Graves disease.

This clonotype was recorded at least ten times. The J gene is TRBJ2-7, the V gene TRBV3-1, with D unresolved. The CDR3 runs 15 residues. Between the trimmed V and J ends, which lost 5 bases and 3 bases, there was a span of 17 bases. Germline V lookup: CDR1 LGHDT, CDR2 YNNKEL (reference sequence). For the CDR3, the DNA is TGTGCCAGCAGCGAACTTCCGGGCCCTGTCTACGAGCAGTACTTC. Translating it yields CASSELPGPVYEQYF.

This clonotype was observed many times. This sequence joins TRBV30 and TRBJ2-3; a possible D gene is TRBD1 (6 bases). The V and J ends lost 3 bases and 0 bases respectively, with 10 bases between them. The germline gives CDR1 GTSNPN, CDR2 SVGIG (reference sequence). The CDR3 runs 14 residues. Here the CDR3 DNA reads TGTGCCTGGAGGGGGGCGGCTAGCACAGATACGCAGTATTTT. As protein: CAWRGAASTDTQYF. Combining the CDR3 with reference TRBV30 and TRBJ2-3 gives the whole variable domain SQTIHQWPATLVQPVGSPLSLECTVEGTSNPNLYWYRQAAGRGLQLLFYSVGIGQISSEVPQNLSASRPQDRQFILSSKKLLLSDSGFYLCAWRGAASTDTQYFGPGTRLTVL.

V and J are TRBV11-2 and TRBJ2-4; 13 bases agree with TRBD2. The CDR3 is 19 amino acids. Germline lookup yields CDR1 SGHAT and CDR2 FQNNGV. V trimming: 4 bases; J trimming: 0 bases; junction bases outside the gene matches: 9. Written as DNA, the CDR3 is TGTGCCAGCAGCTATACGGGACTAGCGGGGAACCTAGCCAAAAACATTCAGTACTTC. Translation gives CASSYTGLAGNLAKNIQYF.

The chain employs TRBV24-1 and TRBJ2-1; TRBD2 matches at 16 bases. Unmatched junction bases numbered 6, after V lost 7 bases and J lost 7 bases. The germline V gene encodes CDR1 KGHDR and CDR2 SFDVKD. This CDR3 region has 16 residues. The CDR3 nucleotides read TGTGCCACCAGCCTGGGACTAGCGGGAGGGAGGAATGAGCAGTTCTTC. Translated: CATSLGLAGGRNEQFF.